The sequence of this T cell receptor beta chain was determined in a study of T cell responses to AZD1222 COVID-19 vaccine. The CDR3 is 17 amino acids. Germline-derived CDR1 and CDR2 are LNHDA and SQIVND (reference sequence). With 0 bases removed from V and 7 bases from J, the gap between germline ends came to 19 bases. This clone was seen once. Clones were sequenced by immunoSEQ multiplex PCR, and TCRdb holds only the in-frame ones, with some missing. This repertoire shows about 110,000 clones, just over 90% found once; its top ten account for about 6.6%. V is TRBV19 and J is TRBJ1-5; TRBD1 is a possible D gene (5 bases). This clonotype originated in an adult who received the AZD1222 COVID-19 vaccine. Material: peripheral blood, obtained 28 days after the second AZD1222 dose. CDR3 DNA: TGTGCCAGTAGTATAGATCATCGTGGCCAGCGGGGGCAGCCCCAGCATTTT. Translating gives CASSIDHRGQRGQPQHF.